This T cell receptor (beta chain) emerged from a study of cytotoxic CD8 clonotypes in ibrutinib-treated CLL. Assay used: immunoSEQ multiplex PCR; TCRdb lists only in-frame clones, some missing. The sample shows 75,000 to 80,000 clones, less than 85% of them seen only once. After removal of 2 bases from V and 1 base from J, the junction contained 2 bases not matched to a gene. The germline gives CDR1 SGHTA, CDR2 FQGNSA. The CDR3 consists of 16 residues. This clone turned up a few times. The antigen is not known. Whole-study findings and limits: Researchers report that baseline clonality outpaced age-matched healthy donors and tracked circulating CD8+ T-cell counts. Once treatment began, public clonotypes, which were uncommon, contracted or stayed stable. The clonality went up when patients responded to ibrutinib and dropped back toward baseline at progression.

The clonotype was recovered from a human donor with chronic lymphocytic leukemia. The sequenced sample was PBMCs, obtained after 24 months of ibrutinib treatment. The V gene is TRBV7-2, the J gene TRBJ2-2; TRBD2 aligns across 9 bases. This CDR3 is CASSLNSGGNTGELFF. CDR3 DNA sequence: TGTGCCAGCAGCTTAAATAGCGGGGGGAACACCGGGGAGCTGTTTTTT.